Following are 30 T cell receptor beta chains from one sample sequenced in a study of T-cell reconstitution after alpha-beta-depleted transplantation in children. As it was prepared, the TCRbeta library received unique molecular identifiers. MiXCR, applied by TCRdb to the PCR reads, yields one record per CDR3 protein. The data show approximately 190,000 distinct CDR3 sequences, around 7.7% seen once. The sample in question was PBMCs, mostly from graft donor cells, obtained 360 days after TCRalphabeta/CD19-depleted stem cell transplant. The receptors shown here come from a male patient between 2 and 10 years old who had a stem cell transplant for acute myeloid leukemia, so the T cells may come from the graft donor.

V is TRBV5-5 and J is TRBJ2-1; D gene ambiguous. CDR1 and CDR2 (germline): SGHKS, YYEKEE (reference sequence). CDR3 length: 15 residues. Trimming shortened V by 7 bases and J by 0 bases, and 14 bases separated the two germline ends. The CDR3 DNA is TGTGCCAGCGCTGATAGTAGCCACTCCTACAATGAGCAGTTCTTC. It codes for CASADSSHSYNEQFF.

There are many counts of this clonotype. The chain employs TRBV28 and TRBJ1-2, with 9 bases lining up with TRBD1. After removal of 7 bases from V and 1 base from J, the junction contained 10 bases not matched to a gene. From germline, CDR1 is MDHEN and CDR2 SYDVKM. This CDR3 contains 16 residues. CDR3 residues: CASTFDGQGFNYGYTF. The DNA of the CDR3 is TGTGCCAGCACCTTCGACGGACAGGGGTTTAACTATGGCTACACCTTC.

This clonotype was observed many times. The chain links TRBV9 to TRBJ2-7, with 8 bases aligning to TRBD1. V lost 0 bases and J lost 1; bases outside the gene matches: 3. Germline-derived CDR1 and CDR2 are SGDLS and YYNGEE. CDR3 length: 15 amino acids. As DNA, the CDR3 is TGTGCCAGCAGCGTAGGGACAGGGACTTCCTACGAGCAGTACTTC. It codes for CASSVGTGTSYEQYF.

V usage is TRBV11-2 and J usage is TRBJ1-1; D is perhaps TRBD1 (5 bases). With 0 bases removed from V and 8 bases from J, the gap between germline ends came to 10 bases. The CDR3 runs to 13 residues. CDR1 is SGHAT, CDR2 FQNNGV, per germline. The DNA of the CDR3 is TGTGCCAGCAGCTTAGAATCGGGGGGGGAAGCTTTCTTT. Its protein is CASSLESGGEAFF.

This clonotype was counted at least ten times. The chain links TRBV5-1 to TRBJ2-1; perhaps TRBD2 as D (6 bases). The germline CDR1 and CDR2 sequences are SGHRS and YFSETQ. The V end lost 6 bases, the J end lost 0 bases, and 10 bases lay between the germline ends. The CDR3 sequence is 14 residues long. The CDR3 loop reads CASMEGNSYNEQFF. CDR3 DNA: TGCGCCAGCATGGAGGGAAACTCCTACAATGAGCAGTTCTTC.

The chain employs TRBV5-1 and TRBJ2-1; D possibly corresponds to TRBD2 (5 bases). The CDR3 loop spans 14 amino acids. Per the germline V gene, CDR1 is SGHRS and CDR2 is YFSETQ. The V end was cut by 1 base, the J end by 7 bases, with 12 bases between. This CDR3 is CASSLRGKGNEQFF. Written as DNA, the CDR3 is TGCGCCAGCAGCTTGCGGGGTAAAGGTAATGAGCAGTTCTTC.

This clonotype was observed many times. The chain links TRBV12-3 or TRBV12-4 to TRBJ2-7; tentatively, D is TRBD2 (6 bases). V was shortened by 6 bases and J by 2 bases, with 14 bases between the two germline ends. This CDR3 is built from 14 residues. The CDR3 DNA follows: TGTGCCAGCAGAAATAGCGGCAACACCTACGAGCAGTACTTC. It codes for CASRNSGNTYEQYF.

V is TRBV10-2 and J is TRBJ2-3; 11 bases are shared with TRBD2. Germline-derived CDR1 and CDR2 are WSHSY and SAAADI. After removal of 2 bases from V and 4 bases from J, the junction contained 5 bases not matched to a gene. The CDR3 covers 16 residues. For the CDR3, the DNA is TGCGCCAGCAGTGAGGTAGCGGGAGGGTTCCCAGATACGCAGTATTTT. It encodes CASSEVAGGFPDTQYF.

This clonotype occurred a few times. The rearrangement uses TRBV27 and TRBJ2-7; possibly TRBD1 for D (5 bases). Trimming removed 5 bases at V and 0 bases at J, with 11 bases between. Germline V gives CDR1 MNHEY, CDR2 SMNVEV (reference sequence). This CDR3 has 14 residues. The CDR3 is CASSMTVNSYEQYV. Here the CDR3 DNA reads TGTGCCAGCAGTATGACAGTCAACTCCTACGAGCAGTACGTC.

The CDR3 is CASSLMRGGPSTDTQYF. In DNA form, the CDR3 reads TGTGCCAGCAGTTTAATGCGGGGGGGCCCAAGCACAGATACGCAGTATTTT. The genes are TRBV12-3 or TRBV12-4 and TRBJ2-3; 9 nucleotides agree with TRBD2. The CDR3 spans 17 residues. V gave up 2 bases and J gave up 0 bases; unmatched junction bases: 6.

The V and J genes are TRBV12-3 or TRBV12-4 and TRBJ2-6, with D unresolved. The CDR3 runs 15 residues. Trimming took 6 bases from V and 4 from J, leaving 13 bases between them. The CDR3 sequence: CASRPSVPGANVLTF. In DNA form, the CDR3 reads TGTGCCAGCAGGCCGAGTGTCCCAGGGGCCAACGTCCTGACTTTC.

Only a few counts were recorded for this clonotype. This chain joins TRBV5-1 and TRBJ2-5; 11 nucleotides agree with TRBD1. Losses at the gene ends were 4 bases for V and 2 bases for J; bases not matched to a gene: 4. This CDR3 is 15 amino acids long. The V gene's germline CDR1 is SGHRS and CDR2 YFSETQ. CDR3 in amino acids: CASSTGTGGQETQYF. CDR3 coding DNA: TGCGCCAGCAGCACCGGGACAGGGGGACAAGAGACCCAGTACTTC. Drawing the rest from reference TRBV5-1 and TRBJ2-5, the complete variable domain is KAGVTQTPRYLIKTRGQQVTLSCSPISGHRSVSWYQQTPGQGLQFLFEYFSETQRNKGNFPGRFSGRQFSNSRSEMNVSTLELGDSALYLCASSTGTGGQETQYFGPGTRLLVL.

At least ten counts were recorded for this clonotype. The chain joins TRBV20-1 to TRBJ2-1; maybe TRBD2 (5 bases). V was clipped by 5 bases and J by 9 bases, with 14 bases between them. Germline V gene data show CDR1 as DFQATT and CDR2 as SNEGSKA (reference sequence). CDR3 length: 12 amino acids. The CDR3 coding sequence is TGCAGTGCTTTCTTCATAGAGGGTGAGCAGTTCTTC. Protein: CSAFFIEGEQFF.

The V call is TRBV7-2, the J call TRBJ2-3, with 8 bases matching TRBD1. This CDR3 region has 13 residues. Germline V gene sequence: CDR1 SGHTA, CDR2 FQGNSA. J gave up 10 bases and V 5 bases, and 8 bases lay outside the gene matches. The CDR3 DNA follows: TGTGCCAGCAGCATACTAGGACAGGGCCCGCAGTATTTT. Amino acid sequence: CASSILGQGPQYF.

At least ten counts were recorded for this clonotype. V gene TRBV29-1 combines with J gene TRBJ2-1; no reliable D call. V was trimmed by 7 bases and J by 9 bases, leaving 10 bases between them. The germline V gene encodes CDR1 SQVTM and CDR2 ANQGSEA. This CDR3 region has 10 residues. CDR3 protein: CSGVIGEQFF. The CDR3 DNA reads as TGCAGCGGGGTAATTGGTGAGCAGTTCTTC.

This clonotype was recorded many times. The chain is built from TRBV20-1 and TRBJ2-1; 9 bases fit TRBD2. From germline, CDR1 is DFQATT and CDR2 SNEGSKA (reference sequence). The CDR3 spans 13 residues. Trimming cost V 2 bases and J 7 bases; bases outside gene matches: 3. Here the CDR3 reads CSARLAGRNEQFF. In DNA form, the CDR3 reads TGCAGTGCTAGACTAGCGGGGAGGAATGAGCAGTTCTTC.

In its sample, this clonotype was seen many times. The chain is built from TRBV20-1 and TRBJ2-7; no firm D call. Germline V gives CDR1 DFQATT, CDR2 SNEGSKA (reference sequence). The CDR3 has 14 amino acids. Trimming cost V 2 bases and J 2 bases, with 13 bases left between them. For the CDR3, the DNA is TGCAGTGCTAGAAGTCCACGAGTTACCTACGAGCAGTACTTC. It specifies CSARSPRVTYEQYF.

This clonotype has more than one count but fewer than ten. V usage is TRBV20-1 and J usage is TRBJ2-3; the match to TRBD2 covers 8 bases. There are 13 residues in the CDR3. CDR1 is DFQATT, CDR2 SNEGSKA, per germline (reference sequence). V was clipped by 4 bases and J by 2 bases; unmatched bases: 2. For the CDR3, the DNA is TGCAGTGCTAACGGGAGGGTCACAGATACGCAGTATTTT. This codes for CSANGRVTDTQYF.

The CDR3 DNA follows: TGTGCCTGGAGTGCAGGACTAAACACAGATACGCAGTATTTT. It specifies CAWSAGLNTDTQYF. The J gene is TRBJ2-3, the V gene TRBV30; D is possibly TRBD2 (6 bases). The CDR3 runs 14 residues. Looked up from germline, CDR1 is GTSNPN and CDR2 is SVGIG (reference sequence). V shed 1 base and J shed 2 bases, with 10 bases lying between them. The full variable domain, rest sourced from reference TRBV30 and TRBJ2-3, is SQTIHQWPATLVQPVGSPLSLECTVEGTSNPNLYWYRQAAGRGLQLLFYSVGIGQISSEVPQNLSASRPQDRQFILSSKKLLLSDSGFYLCAWSAGLNTDTQYFGPGTRLTVL.

The CDR3 is CSAGTVDATNEKLFF. The CDR3 DNA follows: TGCAGTGCCGGGACAGTCGACGCCACTAATGAAAAACTGTTTTTT. The J gene is TRBJ1-4, the V gene TRBV20-1; 7 bases are shared with TRBD1. The CDR3 is made up of 15 amino acids. V shed 6 bases, J shed 2 bases, and the junction held 9 bases outside the gene matches. CDR1 is DFQATT and CDR2 is SNEGSKA in the germline V gene (reference sequence).

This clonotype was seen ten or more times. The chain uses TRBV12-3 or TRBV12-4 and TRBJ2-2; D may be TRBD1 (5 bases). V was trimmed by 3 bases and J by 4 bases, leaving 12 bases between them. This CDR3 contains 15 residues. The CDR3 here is CASSFRVRFTGELFF. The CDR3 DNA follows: TGTGCCAGCAGTTTCAGGGTGCGATTCACCGGGGAGCTGTTTTTT.

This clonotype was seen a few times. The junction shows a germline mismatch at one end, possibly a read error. CDR3 residues: CASSPGHAQETQYF. Here the CDR3 DNA reads TGTGCCAGCAGCCCCGGGCACGCCCAAGAGACCCAGTACTTC. The chain joins TRBV4-1 to TRBJ2-5; D is unresolved. CDR1 and CDR2 from the germline V gene are MGHRA and YSYEKL. The length of the CDR3 is 14 residues.

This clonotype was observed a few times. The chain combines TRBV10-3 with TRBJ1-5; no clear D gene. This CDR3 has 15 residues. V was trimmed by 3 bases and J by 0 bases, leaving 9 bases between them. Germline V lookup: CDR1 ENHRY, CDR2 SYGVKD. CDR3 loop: CAISDGRHSNQPQHF. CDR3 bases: TGTGCCATCAGTGATGGCAGGCATAGCAATCAGCCCCAGCATTTT.

CDR3 nucleotide sequence: TGTGCCAGCAGCCCCGGACTAGCGGGGGAGCAGTACTTC. Residues: CASSPGLAGEQYF. The chain couples TRBV5-6 to TRBJ2-7, with 12 bases fitting TRBD2. From germline, CDR1 is SGHDT and CDR2 YYEEEE. V lost 4 bases to trimming and J lost 7 bases; unmatched junction nucleotides: 3. The length of the CDR3 is 13 residues.

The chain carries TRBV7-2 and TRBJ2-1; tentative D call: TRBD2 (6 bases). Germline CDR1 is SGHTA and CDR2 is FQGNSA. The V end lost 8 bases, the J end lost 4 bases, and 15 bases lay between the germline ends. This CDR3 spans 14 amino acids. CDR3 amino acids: CASSWRDGYNEQFF. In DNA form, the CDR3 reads TGTGCCAGCTCATGGAGGGACGGGTACAATGAGCAGTTCTTC.

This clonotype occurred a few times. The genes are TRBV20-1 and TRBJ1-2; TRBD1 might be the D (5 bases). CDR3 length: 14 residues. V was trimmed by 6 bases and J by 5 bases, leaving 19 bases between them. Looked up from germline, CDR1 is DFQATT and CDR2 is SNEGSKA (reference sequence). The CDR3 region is CSASENRGRYGYTF. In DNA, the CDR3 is TGCAGTGCCTCGGAGAATCGGGGGAGGTATGGCTACACCTTC.

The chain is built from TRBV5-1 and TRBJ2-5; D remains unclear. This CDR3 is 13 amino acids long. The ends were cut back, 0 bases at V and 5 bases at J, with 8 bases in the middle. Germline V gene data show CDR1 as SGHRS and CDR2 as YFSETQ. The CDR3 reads CASSLDGSETQYF. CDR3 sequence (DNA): TGCGCCAGCAGCTTGGACGGCTCGGAGACCCAGTACTTC. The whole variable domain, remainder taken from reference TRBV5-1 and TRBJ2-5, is KAGVTQTPRYLIKTRGQQVTLSCSPISGHRSVSWYQQTPGQGLQFLFEYFSETQRNKGNFPGRFSGRQFSNSRSEMNVSTLELGDSALYLCASSLDGSETQYFGPGTRLLVL.

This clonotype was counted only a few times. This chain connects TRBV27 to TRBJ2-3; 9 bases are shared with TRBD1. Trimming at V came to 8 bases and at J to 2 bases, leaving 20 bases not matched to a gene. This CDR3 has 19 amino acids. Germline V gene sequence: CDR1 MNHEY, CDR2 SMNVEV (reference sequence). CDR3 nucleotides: TGTGCCAGCCACCACACTTATTCCGGGACAGGGAGGCCCACAGATACGCAGTATTTT. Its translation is CASHHTYSGTGRPTDTQYF.

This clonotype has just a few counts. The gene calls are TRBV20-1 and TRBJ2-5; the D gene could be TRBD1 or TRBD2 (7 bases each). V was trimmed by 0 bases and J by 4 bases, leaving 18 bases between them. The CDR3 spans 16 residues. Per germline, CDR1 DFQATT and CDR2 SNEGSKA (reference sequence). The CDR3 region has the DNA TGCAGTGCTAGAGATCACGACCCAGGGGGGGGAGAGACCCAGTACTTC. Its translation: CSARDHDPGGGETQYF.

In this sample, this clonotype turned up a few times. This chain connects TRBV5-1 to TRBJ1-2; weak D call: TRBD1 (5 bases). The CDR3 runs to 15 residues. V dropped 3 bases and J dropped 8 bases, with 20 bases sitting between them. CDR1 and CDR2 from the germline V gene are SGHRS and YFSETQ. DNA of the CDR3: TGCGCCAGCAGCTCGCTGGGGGAAAGGGCTAAAGGCTACACCTTC. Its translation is CASSSLGERAKGYTF.